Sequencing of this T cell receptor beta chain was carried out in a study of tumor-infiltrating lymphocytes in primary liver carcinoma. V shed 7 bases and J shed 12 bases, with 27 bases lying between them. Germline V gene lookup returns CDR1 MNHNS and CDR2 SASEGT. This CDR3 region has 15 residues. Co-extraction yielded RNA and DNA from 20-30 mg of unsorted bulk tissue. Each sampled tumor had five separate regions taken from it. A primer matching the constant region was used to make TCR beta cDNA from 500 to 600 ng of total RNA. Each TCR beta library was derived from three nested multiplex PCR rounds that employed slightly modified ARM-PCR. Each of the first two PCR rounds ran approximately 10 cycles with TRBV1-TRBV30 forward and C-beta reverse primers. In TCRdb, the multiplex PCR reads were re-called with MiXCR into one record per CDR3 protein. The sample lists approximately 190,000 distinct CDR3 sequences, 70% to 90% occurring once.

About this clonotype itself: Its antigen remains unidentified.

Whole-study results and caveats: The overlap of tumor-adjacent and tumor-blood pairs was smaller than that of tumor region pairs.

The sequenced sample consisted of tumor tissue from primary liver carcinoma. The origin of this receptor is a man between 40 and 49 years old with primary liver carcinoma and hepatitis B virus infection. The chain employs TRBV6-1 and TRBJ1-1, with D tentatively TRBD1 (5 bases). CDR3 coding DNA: TGTGCCAGCAATGTGGGGACGCGTGCGGTTGGCGTACCTTTCTTT. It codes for CASNVGTRAVGVPFF.